The 11 T cell receptor beta chains below all came from one sample that was sequenced in a study of human T cells and chemical hapten exposure. TCRdb processed the RACE reads anew with MiXCR; each CDR3 protein has one entry. The profile shows 80,000 to 100,000 distinct CDR3 sequences, approximately 10% of them singletons. Time point: patch test 3, about 24 weeks after DPC sensitization. Regarding treatment: therapeutic diphenylcyclopropenone sensitization with weekly scalp DPC. This specimen was whole blood, taken in connection with sensitization to the hapten diphenylcyclopropenone (DPC). The source of these receptors is a woman aged 45-65 years with alopecia areata. Some clones in this sample may be carry-over from other donors' samples.

This clonotype was counted at least ten times. The chain combines TRBV7-8 with TRBJ2-7; D not resolved. Deletions cut 5 bases from V and 0 bases from J, with 17 bases between. Germline V gene sequence: CDR1 SGHVS, CDR2 FQNEAQ. This CDR3 comprises 16 residues. CDR3 region: CASSPLSIPLSYEQYF. The CDR3 bases are TGTGCCAGCAGCCCGCTTTCGATACCCCTCTCCTACGAGCAGTACTTC.

This clonotype was seen ten or more times. CDR3 nucleotides: TGTGCCAGCAGCTTACAGGGGACTGAGCAGTTCTTC. Its translation: CASSLQGTEQFF. V and J are TRBV11-2 and TRBJ2-1; D perhaps matches TRBD1 (6 bases). V lost 2 bases to trimming and J lost 9 bases, with 8 bases between them. The CDR3 spans 12 residues. The V gene's germline CDR1 is SGHAT and CDR2 FQNNGV.

The rearrangement uses TRBV6-4 and TRBJ2-3; 7 nucleotides agree with TRBD1. Germline CDR1 and CDR2: MRHNA and SNTAGT. V gave up 5 bases and J gave up 1 base; unmatched junction bases: 3. The CDR3 has 14 residues. The CDR3 DNA follows: TGTGCCAGCAGTACCGGGACAGGCACAGATACGCAGTATTTT. The encoded protein is CASSTGTGTDTQYF.

This clonotype was picked up many times. The chain employs TRBV20-1 and TRBJ2-7; 8 nucleotides line up with TRBD2. Germline loops: CDR1 DFQATT, CDR2 SNEGSKA (reference sequence). The CDR3 is 15 residues long. Trimming cost V 0 bases and J 1 base; bases outside gene matches: 5. The CDR3 is CSARDASGLSYEQYF. DNA for the CDR3: TGCAGTGCTAGAGATGCTAGCGGGCTGTCCTACGAGCAGTACTTC.

The table lists this clonotype with a few counts. The chain uses TRBV20-1 and TRBJ2-5; no firm D call. The V end was cut by 1 base, the J end by 13 bases, with 10 bases between. In germline, CDR1 is DFQATT, CDR2 SNEGSKA (reference sequence). This CDR3 has 10 amino acids. In DNA, the CDR3 is TGCAGTGCTAGAGGCTCTCAGTCGTACTTC. Residues: CSARGSQSYF.

This clonotype came up a few times. The chain employs TRBV28 and TRBJ1-5, with D possibly matching TRBD1 (6 bases). The CDR3 extends over 14 amino acids. V lost 9 bases and J 2 bases, leaving 14 bases between the germline ends. Germline V gene lookup returns CDR1 MDHEN and CDR2 SYDVKM. For the CDR3, the DNA is TGTGCCAGTATGGACAGTAGCCGCAATCAGCCCCAGCATTTT. Its protein is CASMDSSRNQPQHF.

This chain joins TRBV5-1 and TRBJ1-5; TRBD1 might be the D (5 bases). CDR1 is SGHRS, CDR2 YFSETQ, per germline. This CDR3 spans 14 amino acids. Between the trimmed V and J ends, which lost 0 bases and 9 bases, there was a span of 13 bases. This chain's CDR3 is CASSLGTAGGPQHF. DNA for the CDR3: TGCGCCAGCAGCTTGGGTACAGCCGGGGGGCCCCAGCATTTT.

There are many counts of this clonotype. The chain links TRBV6-6 to TRBJ1-1; 8 bases match TRBD1. Germline values: CDR1 MNHNY, CDR2 SVGAGI (reference sequence). The CDR3 has 12 amino acids. J lost 7 bases, V lost 6 bases, and 4 bases had no gene match. DNA of the CDR3: TGTGCCAGCAGCTTGGGACAGGTTGAAGCTTTCTTT. This codes for CASSLGQVEAFF.

The rearrangement joins TRBV5-1 to TRBJ1-3; TRBD1 is a possible D gene (6 bases). Germline V gives CDR1 SGHRS, CDR2 YFSETQ. The V end lost 4 bases, the J end lost 2 bases, and 13 bases lay between the germline ends. The CDR3 has 15 residues. The CDR3 loop reads CASSPGTGPGNTIYF. CDR3 bases: TGCGCCAGCAGCCCAGGAACAGGGCCTGGAAACACCATATATTTT.

V usage is TRBV12-3 or TRBV12-4 and J usage is TRBJ2-7, with D possibly called TRBD1 or TRBD2 (5 bases each). This CDR3 is 12 amino acids long. V lost 6 bases and J 2 bases, leaving 8 bases between the germline ends. The CDR3 spells CASRGPTYEQYF. As DNA, the CDR3 is TGTGCCAGCAGGGGACCTACCTACGAGCAGTACTTC.

There are many counts of this clonotype. The chain joins TRBV6-5 to TRBJ2-2; 12 bases agree with TRBD2. Germline loops: CDR1 MNHEY, CDR2 SVGAGI. The CDR3 totals 17 residues. V dropped 4 bases and J dropped 8; count of bases not matched to a gene: 11. The CDR3 is CASSSPAGLAGSGELFF. The CDR3 bases are TGTGCCAGCAGTTCGCCGGCTGGACTAGCGGGATCTGGGGAGCTGTTTTTT.